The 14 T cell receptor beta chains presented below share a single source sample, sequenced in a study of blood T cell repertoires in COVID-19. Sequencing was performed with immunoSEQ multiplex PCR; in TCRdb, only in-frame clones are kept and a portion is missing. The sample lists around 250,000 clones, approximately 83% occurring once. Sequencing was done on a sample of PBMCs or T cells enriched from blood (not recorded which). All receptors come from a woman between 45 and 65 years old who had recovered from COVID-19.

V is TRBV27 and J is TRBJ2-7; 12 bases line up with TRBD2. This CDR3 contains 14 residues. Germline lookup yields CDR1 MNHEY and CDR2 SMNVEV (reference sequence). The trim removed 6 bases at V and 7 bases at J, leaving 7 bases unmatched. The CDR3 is CASSLSGLAGEQYF. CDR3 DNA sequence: TGTGCCAGCAGCCTATCCGGACTAGCGGGAGAGCAGTACTTC.

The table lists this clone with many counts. The DNA of the CDR3 is TGCGCCAGCAGTCGTCTGGGAGGACAGGGTAGGGACTATGGCTACACCTTC. Its protein product is CASSRLGGQGRDYGYTF. The J gene is TRBJ1-2, the V gene TRBV23-1; 8 nucleotides line up with TRBD1. TRBV23-1 is sorted into the ORF group, with uncertain function. The CDR3 consists of 17 residues. V lost 4 bases and J lost 3; bases outside the gene matches: 13.

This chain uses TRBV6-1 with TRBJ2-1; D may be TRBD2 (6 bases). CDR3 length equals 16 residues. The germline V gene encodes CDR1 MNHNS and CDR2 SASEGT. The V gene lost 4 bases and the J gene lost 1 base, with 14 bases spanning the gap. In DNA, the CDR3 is TGTGCCAGCAGTGCCTCCTGGGACTTGTCCTACAATGAGCAGTTCTTC. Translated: CASSASWDLSYNEQFF.

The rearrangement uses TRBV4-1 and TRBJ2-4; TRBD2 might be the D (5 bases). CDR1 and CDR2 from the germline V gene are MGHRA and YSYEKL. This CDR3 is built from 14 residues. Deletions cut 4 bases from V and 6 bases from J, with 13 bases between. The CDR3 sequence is CASSLVEGGNIQYF. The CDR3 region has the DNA TGCGCCAGCAGCCTCGTTGAGGGTGGAAACATTCAGTACTTC.

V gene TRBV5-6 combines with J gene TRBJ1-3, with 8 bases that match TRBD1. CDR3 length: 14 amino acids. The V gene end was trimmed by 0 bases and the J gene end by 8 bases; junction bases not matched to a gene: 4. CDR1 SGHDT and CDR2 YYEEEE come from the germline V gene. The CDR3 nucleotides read TGTGCCAGCAGCTTGGGACAGGGGTATGACACCATATATTTT. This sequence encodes CASSLGQGYDTIYF. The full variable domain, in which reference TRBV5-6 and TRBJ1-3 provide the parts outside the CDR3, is DAGVTQSPTHLIKTRGQQVTLRCSPKSGHDTVSWYQQALGQGPQFIFQYYEEEERQRGNFPDRFSGHQFPNYSSELNVNALLLGDSALYLCASSLGQGYDTIYFGEGSWLTVV.

The CDR3 DNA reads as TGTGCCAGAAGCCCGCGAGGAGTAACGGGTCAGCCCCAGCATTTT. Translation gives CARSPRGVTGQPQHF. The V gene is TRBV5-3, the J gene TRBJ1-5; D is uncertain. TRBV5-3 is an ORF, with its function uncertain. The CDR3 is made up of 15 amino acids. The V end lost 4 bases, the J end lost 6 bases, and 17 bases lay between the germline ends.

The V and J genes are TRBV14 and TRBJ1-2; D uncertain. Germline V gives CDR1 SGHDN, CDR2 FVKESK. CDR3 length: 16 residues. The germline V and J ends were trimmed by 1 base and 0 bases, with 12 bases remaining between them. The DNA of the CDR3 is TGTGCCAGCAGCCAAGGGGCCGCGAGGGCTAACTATGGCTACACCTTC. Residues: CASSQGAARANYGYTF.

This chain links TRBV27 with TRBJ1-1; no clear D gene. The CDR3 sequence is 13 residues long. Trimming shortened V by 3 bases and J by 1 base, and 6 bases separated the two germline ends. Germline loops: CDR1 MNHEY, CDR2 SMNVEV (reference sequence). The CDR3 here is CASSLARNTEAFF. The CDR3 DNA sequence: TGTGCCAGCAGTTTGGCTAGGAACACTGAAGCTTTCTTT.

CDR3 DNA: TGTGCCAGCAGCTTAGTTGGACAGCGAGAGACCCAGTACTTC. It specifies CASSLVGQRETQYF. The chain links TRBV7-9 to TRBJ2-5; a weak D match, TRBD1 (6 bases). CDR3 length: 14 amino acids. Trimming took 1 base from V and 4 from J, leaving 10 bases between them. Looked up from germline, CDR1 is SEHNR and CDR2 is FQNEAQ (reference sequence).

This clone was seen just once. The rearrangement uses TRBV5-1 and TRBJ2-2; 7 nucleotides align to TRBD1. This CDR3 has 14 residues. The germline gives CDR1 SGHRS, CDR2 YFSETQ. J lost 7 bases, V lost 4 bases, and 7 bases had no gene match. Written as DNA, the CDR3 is TGCGCCAGCAGCCCAGGACAGGAACACGGGGAGCTGTTTTTT. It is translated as CASSPGQEHGELFF.

The CDR3, as DNA: TGCGCCAGCAGCCCTATACAGGGATCGAACACTGAAGCTTTCTTT. It specifies CASSPIQGSNTEAFF. The chain combines TRBV4-1 with TRBJ1-1, with a weak D call TRBD1 (6 bases). Germline V lookup: CDR1 MGHRA, CDR2 YSYEKL. The CDR3 has 15 amino acids. Trimming took 4 bases from V and 1 from J, leaving 13 bases between them.

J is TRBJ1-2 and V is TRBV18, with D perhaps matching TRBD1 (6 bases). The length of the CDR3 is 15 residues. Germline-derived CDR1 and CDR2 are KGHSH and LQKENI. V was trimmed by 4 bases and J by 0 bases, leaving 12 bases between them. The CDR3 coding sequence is TGTGCCAGCTCACTATGGACAGATACTAACTATGGCTACACCTTC. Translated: CASSLWTDTNYGYTF.

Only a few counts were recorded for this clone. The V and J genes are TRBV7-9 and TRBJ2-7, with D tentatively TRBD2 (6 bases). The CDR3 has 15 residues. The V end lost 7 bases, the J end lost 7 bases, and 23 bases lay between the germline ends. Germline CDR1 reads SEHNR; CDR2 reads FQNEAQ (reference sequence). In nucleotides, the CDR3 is TGTGCCAGCACCCCTCTGGGGACTGAATCGCGGGAGCAGTACTTC. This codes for CASTPLGTESREQYF.

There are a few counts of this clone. CDR3 DNA sequence: TGTGCCAGCAGCTTCCCGACAGGGAAGGACACTGAAGCTTTCTTT. This translates into CASSFPTGKDTEAFF. The V gene is TRBV5-4, the J gene TRBJ1-1; TRBD1 aligns across 7 bases. Germline CDR1 is SGHNT and CDR2 is YYREEE (reference sequence). J gave up 3 bases and V 2 bases, and 7 bases lay outside the gene matches. The CDR3 sequence is 15 residues long. The whole variable domain, remainder taken from reference TRBV5-4 and TRBJ1-1, is ETGVTQSPTHLIKTRGQQVTLRCSSQSGHNTVSWYQQALGQGPQFIFQYYREEENGRGNFPPRFSGLQFPNYSSELNVNALELDDSALYLCASSFPTGKDTEAFFGQGTRLTVV.